This entry features one T cell receptor (beta chain) sequence. The entry originates in a study of beta chain features in type 1 diabetes. J was trimmed by 5 bases and V by 2 bases; bases with no gene match: 7. This CDR3 is built from 16 residues. The V gene's germline CDR1 is SGHVS and CDR2 FQNEAQ. Every isolated RNA sample was fully reverse transcribed, so sequencing captured expressed TCRB transcripts. Here immunoSEQ multiplex PCR was the method, and the copy in TCRdb shows in-frame clones only, minus some. This sample has fewer than 150,000 clones, with roughly 7.2% found just once. The TCR sequence derives from a woman in her twenties or thirties in good health. Sequencing input: central memory CD4+ T cells from blood. The J gene is TRBJ2-1, the V gene TRBV7-8; 9 nucleotides line up with TRBD1. The CDR3 region is CASSLRFTGGNNEQFF. CDR3 sequence (DNA): TGTGCCAGCAGCTTAAGGTTTACAGGGGGCAACAATGAGCAGTTCTTC.